Reported below is one TCR beta chain. Its antigen remains unknown. The sample belongs to a study of long-term antiretroviral therapy in people with HIV. Study-level findings and limits: Repertoires from HIV showed CDR3 length ranges narrower than those of controls.

Assay version v3.0 of immunoSEQ was used, and it was run at survey level. The data were produced by immunoSEQ multiplex PCR, yet TCRdb's version contains in-frame clones alone and is incomplete. The profile shows some 30,000 clones, 85% to 90% of them singletons. HIV-positive participants were all treated in the United States. The V gene lost 6 bases and the J gene lost 2 bases, with 12 bases spanning the gap. CDR3 size: 14 residues. Germline-derived CDR1 and CDR2 are SGDLS and YYNGEE. The chain joins TRBV9 to TRBJ2-1, with D possibly being TRBD2 (6 bases). The specimen was unsorted PBMCs, collected 1.8 years after starting antiretroviral therapy. The receptor was derived from a woman aged 18-29 years with HIV. The chain's CDR3 is CASTGTATYNEQFF. The CDR3 DNA reads as TGTGCCAGCACCGGGACTGCGACCTACAATGAGCAGTTCTTC.